This T cell receptor beta chain appears in the sequencing data of a study of blood T cell repertoires in COVID-19. Study-level background: Nucleic acid was either cDNA or gDNA, and it came from T cells, B-cell-depleted T cells, or PBMCs.

The table came from immunoSEQ multiplex PCR; TCRdb's copy has only in-frame clones and leaves some out. This sample yields 15,000 to 20,000 clones, of which 85% to 90% are seen a single time; 30% to 35% belongs to the top ten. Germline loops: CDR1 SGDLS, CDR2 YYNGEE. V was cut by 5 bases and J by 0 bases, with 12 bases left in between. CDR3 length: 15 amino acids. This sequence was found in a woman of 80 years or more with COVID-19, enrolled during active disease. The chain carries TRBV9 and TRBJ2-1; maybe TRBD2 (5 bases). What was sequenced was peripheral blood. CDR3 DNA sequence: TGTGCCAGCAGAGGCAGCGGAACCTCCTACAATGAGCAGTTCTTC. This codes for CASRGSGTSYNEQFF. Filled out from reference TRBV9 and TRBJ2-1, the complete variable domain reads DSGVTQTPKHLITATGQRVTLRCSPRSGDLSVYWYQQSLDQGLQFLIQYYNGEERAKGNILERFSAQQFPDLHSELNLSSLELGDSALYFCASRGSGTSYNEQFFGPGTRLTVL.